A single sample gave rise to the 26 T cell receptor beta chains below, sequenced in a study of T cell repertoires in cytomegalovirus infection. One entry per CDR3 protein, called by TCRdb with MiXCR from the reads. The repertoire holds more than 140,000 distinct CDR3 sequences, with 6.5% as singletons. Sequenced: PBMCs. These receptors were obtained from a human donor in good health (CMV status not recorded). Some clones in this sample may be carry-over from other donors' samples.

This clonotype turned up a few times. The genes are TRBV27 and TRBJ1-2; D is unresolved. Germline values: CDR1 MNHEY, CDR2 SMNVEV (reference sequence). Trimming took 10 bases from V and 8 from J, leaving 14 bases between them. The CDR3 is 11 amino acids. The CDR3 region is CATASVGGYTF. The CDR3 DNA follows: TGTGCCACGGCCTCGGTGGGCGGCTACACCTTC.

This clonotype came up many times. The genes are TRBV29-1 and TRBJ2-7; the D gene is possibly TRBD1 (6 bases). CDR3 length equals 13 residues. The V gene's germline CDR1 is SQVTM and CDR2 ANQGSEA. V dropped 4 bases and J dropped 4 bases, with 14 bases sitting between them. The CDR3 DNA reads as TGCAGCGTTGTCTGGGACACTTCATACGAGCAGTACTTC. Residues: CSVVWDTSYEQYF.

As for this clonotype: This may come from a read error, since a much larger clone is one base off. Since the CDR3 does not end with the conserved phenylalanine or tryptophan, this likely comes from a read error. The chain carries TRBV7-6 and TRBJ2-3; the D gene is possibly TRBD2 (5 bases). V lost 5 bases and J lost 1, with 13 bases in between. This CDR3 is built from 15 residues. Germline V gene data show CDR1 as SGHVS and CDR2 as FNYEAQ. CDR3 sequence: CASSRIGVGTDTQYY. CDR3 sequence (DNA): TGTGCCAGCAGCCGCATCGGGGTGGGCACAGATACGCAGTATTAT.

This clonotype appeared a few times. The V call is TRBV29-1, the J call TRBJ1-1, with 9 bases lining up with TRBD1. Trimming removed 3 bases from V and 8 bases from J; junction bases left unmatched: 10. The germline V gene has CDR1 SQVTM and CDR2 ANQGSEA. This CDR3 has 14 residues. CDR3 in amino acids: CSVESGQGRLEAFF. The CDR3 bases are TGCAGCGTTGAGTCGGGACAGGGAAGATTAGAAGCTTTCTTT.

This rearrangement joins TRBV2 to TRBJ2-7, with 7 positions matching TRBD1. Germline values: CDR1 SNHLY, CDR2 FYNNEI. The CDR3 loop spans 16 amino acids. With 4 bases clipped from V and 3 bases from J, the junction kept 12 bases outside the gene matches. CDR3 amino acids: CASSADRGTDYYEQYF. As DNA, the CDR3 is TGTGCCAGCAGTGCTGATCGAGGGACAGATTACTACGAGCAGTACTTC.

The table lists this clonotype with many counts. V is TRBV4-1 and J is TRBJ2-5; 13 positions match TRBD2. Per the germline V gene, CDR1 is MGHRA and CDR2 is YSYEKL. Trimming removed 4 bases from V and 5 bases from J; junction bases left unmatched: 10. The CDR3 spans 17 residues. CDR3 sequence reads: CASSLLGLAGTRETQYF. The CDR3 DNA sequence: TGCGCCAGCAGCCTCTTGGGACTAGCGGGGACTCGTGAGACCCAGTACTTC.

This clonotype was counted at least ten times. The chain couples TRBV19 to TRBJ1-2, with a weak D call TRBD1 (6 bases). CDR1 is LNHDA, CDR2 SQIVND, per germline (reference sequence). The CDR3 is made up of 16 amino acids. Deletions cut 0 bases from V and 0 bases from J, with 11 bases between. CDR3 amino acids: CASSIEQGPTNYGYTF. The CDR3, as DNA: TGTGCCAGTAGTATAGAACAGGGCCCGACTAACTATGGCTACACCTTC.

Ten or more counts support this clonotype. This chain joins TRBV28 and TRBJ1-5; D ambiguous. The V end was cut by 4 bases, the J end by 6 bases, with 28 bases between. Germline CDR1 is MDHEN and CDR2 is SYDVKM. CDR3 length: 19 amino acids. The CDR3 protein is CASSSFWTSSTSVGQPQHF. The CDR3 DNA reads TGTGCCAGCAGTTCCTTTTGGACTTCTAGCACCTCGGTGGGTCAGCCCCAGCATTTT.

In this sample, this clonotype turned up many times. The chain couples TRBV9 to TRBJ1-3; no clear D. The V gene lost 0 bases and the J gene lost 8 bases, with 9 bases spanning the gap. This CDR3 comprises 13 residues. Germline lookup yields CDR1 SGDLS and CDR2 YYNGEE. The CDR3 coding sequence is TGTGCCAGCAGCGTAGGAGCGGGTGACACCATATATTTT. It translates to CASSVGAGDTIYF.

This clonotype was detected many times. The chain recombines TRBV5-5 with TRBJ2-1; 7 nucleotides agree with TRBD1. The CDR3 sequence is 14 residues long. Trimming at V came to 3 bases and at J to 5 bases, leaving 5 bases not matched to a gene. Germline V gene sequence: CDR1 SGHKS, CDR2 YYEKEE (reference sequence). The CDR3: CASSSITGDNEQFF. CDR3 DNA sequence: TGTGCCAGCAGCTCAATCACAGGGGACAATGAGCAGTTCTTC.

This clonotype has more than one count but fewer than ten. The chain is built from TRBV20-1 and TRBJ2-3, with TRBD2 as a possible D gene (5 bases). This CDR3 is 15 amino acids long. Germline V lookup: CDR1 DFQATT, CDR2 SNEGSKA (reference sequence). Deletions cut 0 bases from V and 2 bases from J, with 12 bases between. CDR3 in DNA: TGCAGTGCTAGAGATCGTTGGGGAGTCACAGATACGCAGTATTTT. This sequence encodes CSARDRWGVTDTQYF.

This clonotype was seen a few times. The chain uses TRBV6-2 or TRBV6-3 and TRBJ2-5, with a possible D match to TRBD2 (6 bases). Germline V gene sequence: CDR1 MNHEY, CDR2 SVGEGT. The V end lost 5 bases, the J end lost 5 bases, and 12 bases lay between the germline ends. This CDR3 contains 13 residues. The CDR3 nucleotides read TGTGCCAGCAGTACCCCGGGACTGGAGACCCAGTACTTC. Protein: CASSTPGLETQYF.

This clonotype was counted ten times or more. CDR3 amino acids: CASSLVAMNTEAFF. The CDR3 DNA follows: TGTGCCAGCAGCTTAGTTGCCATGAACACTGAAGCTTTCTTT. V gene TRBV7-8 combines with J gene TRBJ1-1, with unresolved D. Germline V lookup: CDR1 SGHVS, CDR2 FQNEAQ. V was shortened by 1 base and J by 0 bases, with 6 bases between the two germline ends. This CDR3 comprises 14 residues.

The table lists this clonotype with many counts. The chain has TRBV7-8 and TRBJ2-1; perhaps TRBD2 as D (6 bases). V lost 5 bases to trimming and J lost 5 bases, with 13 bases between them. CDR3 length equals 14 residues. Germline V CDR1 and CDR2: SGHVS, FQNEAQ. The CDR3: CASSGRTGDNEQFF. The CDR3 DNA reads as TGTGCCAGCAGCGGCAGGACGGGGGACAATGAGCAGTTCTTC.

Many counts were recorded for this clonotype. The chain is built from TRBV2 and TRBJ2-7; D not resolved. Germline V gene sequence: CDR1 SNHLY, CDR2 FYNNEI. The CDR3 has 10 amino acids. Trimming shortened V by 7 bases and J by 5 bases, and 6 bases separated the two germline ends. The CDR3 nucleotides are TGTGCCAGCATCCTAGACGAGCAGTACTTC. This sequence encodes CASILDEQYF.

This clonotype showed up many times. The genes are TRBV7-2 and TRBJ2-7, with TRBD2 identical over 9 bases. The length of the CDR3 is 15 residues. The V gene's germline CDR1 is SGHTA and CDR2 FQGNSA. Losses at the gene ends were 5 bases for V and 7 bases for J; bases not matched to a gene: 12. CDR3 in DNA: TGTGCCAGCAGCCCCCGGGTAGCGGGGGCGAGGGAGCAGTACTTC. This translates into CASSPRVAGAREQYF.

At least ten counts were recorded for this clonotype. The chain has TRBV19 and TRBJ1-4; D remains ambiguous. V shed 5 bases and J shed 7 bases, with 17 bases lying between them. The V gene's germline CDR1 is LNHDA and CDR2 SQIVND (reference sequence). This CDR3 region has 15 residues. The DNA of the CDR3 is TGTGCCAGTAGTGTTAAGCTCCCCAGGAGTGAAAAACTGTTTTTT. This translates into CASSVKLPRSEKLFF.

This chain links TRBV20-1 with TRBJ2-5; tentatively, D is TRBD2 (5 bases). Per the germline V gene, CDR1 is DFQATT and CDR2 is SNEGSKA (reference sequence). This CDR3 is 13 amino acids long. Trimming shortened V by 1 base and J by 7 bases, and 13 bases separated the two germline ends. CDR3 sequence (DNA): TGCAGTGCTAGAGTCCCGAGCGGTGGGACCCAGTACTTC. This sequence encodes CSARVPSGGTQYF.

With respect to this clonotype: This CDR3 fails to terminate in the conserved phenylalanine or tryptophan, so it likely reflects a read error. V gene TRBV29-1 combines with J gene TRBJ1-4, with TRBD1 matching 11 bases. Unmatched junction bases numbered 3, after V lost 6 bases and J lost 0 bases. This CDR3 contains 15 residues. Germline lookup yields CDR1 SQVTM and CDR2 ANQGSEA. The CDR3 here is CSVPGQGATNEKLFL. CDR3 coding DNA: TGCAGCGTGCCGGGACAGGGGGCAACTAATGAAAAACTGTTTCTT.

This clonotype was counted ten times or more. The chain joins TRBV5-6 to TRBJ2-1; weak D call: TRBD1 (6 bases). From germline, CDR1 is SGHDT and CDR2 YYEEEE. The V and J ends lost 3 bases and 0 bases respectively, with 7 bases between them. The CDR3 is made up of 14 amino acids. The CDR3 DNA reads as TGTGCCAGCAGCTACAGGGTCTCCTACAATGAGCAGTTCTTC. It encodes CASSYRVSYNEQFF. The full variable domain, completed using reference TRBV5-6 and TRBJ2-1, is DAGVTQSPTHLIKTRGQQVTLRCSPKSGHDTVSWYQQALGQGPQFIFQYYEEEERQRGNFPDRFSGHQFPNYSSELNVNALLLGDSALYLCASSYRVSYNEQFFGPGTRLTVL.

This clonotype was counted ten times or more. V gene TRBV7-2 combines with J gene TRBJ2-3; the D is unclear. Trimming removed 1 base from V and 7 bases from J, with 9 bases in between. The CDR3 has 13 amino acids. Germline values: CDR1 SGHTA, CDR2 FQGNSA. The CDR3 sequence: CASSLEASNTQYF. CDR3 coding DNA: TGTGCCAGCAGCTTAGAGGCCAGTAATACGCAGTATTTT. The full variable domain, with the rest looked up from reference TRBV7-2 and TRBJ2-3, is GAGVSQSPSNKVTEKGKDVELRCDPISGHTALYWYRQSLGQGLEFLIYFQGNSAPDKSGLPSDRFSAERTGGSVSTLTIQRTQQEDSAVYLCASSLEASNTQYFGPGTRLTVL.

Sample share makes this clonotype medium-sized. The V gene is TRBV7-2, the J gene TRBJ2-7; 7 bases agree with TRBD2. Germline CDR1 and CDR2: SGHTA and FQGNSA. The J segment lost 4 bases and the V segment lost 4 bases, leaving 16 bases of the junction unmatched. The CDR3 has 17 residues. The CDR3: CASSSLSGASGDYEQYF. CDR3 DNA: TGTGCCAGCAGCTCCCTGAGTGGGGCTAGCGGTGATTACGAGCAGTACTTC.

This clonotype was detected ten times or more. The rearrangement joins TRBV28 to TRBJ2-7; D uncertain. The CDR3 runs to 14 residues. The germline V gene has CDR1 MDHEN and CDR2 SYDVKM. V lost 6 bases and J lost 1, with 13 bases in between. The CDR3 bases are TGTGCCAGCAGGGAATACGGACGTTCCTACGAGCAGTACTTC. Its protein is CASREYGRSYEQYF.

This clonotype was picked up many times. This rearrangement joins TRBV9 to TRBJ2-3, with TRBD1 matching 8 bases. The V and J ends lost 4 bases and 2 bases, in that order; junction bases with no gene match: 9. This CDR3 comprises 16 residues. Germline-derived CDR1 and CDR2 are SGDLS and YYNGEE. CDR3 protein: CASSRYRGTTTDTQYF. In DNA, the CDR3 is TGTGCCAGCAGCCGATACAGGGGGACCACCACAGATACGCAGTATTTT.

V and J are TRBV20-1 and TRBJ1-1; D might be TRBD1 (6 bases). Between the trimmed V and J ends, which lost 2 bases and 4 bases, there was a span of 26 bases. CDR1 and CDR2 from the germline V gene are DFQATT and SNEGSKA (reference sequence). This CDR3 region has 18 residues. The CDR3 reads CSARPSPRGAVLSTEAFF. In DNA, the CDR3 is TGCAGTGCTAGACCTTCACCAAGGGGGGCGGTTTTAAGCACTGAAGCTTTCTTT.

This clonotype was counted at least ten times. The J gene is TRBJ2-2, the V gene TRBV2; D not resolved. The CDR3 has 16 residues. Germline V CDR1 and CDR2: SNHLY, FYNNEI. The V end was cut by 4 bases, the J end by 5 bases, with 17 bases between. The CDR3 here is CASSVLRTPQTGELFF. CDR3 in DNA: TGTGCCAGCAGTGTCTTGAGGACCCCCCAGACCGGGGAGCTGTTTTTT.